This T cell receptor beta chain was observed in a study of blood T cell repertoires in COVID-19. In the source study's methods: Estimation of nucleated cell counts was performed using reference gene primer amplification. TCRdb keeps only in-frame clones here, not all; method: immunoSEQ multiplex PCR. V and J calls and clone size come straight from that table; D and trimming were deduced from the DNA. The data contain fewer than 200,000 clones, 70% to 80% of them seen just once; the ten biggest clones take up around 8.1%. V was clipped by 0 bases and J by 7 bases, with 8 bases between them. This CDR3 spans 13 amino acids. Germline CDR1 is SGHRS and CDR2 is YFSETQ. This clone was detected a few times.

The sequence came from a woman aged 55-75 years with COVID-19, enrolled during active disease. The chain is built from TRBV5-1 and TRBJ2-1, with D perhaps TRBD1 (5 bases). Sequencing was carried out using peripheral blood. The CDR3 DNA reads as TGCGCCAGCAGCTTGGATCAGGGTAATGAGCAGTTCTTC. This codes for CASSLDQGNEQFF.